This passage covers 26 T cell receptor beta chains from one sample sequenced in a study of blood T cell repertoires in COVID-19. TCRdb keeps only in-frame clones here, not all; method: immunoSEQ multiplex PCR. The table shows about 270,000 clones, with 70% to 90% occurring only once. Specimen: peripheral blood. The receptor set was obtained from a woman in her 70s with acute or convalescent COVID-19.

The chain joins TRBV27 to TRBJ1-1; tentatively, D is TRBD1 (5 bases). Germline V lookup: CDR1 MNHEY, CDR2 SMNVEV (reference sequence). The V end lost 5 bases, the J end lost 10 bases, and 20 bases lay between the germline ends. The length of the CDR3 is 14 residues. CDR3: CASSPGGGEMGAFF. As DNA, the CDR3 is TGTGCCAGCAGTCCCGGTGGGGGGGAGATGGGAGCTTTCTTT.

This clone is a singleton in its sample. J is TRBJ2-2 and V is TRBV7-8; D perhaps matches TRBD2 (6 bases). The CDR3 loop spans 16 amino acids. V shed 3 bases and J shed 3 bases, with 14 bases lying between them. Germline V gene sequence: CDR1 SGHVS, CDR2 FQNEAQ. The CDR3 loop is CASSFGIAAYTGELFF. CDR3 nucleotides: TGTGCCAGCAGCTTTGGGATAGCGGCTTACACCGGGGAGCTGTTTTTT.

The rearrangement links TRBV25-1 to TRBJ2-7; 8 nucleotides align to TRBD1. The CDR3 contains 15 residues. Germline trimming cut 2 bases from V and 6 bases from J; bases unmatched to any gene: 9. Germline CDR1 MGHDK, CDR2 SYGVNS. The CDR3 bases are TGTGCCAGCAGTGAACCCGGACAGGGACGGGCCGAGCAGTACTTC. It codes for CASSEPGQGRAEQYF.

In DNA form, the CDR3 reads TGTGCCATCGTGAGTGGGGCAGATCAGCCCCAGCATTTT. As protein: CAIVSGADQPQHF. The chain employs TRBV2 and TRBJ1-5; perhaps TRBD1 as D (5 bases). Between the trimmed V and J ends, which lost 10 bases and 5 bases, there was a span of 15 bases. The germline gives CDR1 SNHLY, CDR2 FYNNEI. The CDR3 runs to 13 residues. Based on the CDR3 plus reference TRBV2 and TRBJ1-5, the full variable domain is EPEVTQTPSHQVTQMGQEVILRCVPISNHLYFYWYRQILGQKVEFLVSFYNNEISEKSEIFDDQFSVERPDGSNFTLKIRSTKLEDSAMYFCAIVSGADQPQHFGDGTRLSIL.

Note on this clone: This specimen includes other DNA sequences encoding the same CDR3. The genes are TRBV5-1 and TRBJ1-1, with 9 nucleotides matching TRBD1. CDR3 length: 13 residues. The germline CDR1 and CDR2 sequences are SGHRS and YFSETQ. Trimming took 5 bases from V and 5 from J; bases not matched to a gene: 4. For the CDR3, the DNA is TGCGCCAGCAGGGGACAGGGAGGGACTGAAGCTTTCTTT. Encoded protein: CASRGQGGTEAFF.

The chain is built from TRBV5-4 and TRBJ1-1; no reliable D call. CDR3 length: 14 residues. The V end was cut by 1 base, the J end by 1 base, with 8 bases between. Germline V CDR1 and CDR2: SGHNT, YYREEE (reference sequence). The CDR3 protein is CASSLPQRNTEAFF. In DNA form, the CDR3 reads TGTGCCAGCAGCTTGCCTCAGCGGAACACTGAAGCTTTCTTT.

The chain links TRBV5-4 to TRBJ2-1; tentative D call: TRBD1 (6 bases). The V end was cut by 1 base, the J end by 1 base, with 9 bases between. The germline V gene has CDR1 SGHNT and CDR2 YYREEE (reference sequence). The CDR3 has 15 residues. The CDR3 reads CASSLSGVSYNEQFF. In DNA form, the CDR3 reads TGTGCCAGCAGCTTGTCAGGGGTGTCCTACAATGAGCAGTTCTTC.

The chain has TRBV5-1 and TRBJ2-1, with TRBD2 matching over 9 bases. This CDR3 has 16 residues. The ends lost 4 bases at V and 6 bases at J; junction bases unmatched: 11. Germline V lookup: CDR1 SGHRS, CDR2 YFSETQ. CDR3 in amino acids: CASSTLAGALSNEQFF. CDR3 coding DNA: TGCGCCAGCAGCACTTTAGCGGGGGCTCTTTCCAATGAGCAGTTCTTC. Filled out from reference TRBV5-1 and TRBJ2-1, the complete variable domain reads KAGVTQTPRYLIKTRGQQVTLSCSPISGHRSVSWYQQTPGQGLQFLFEYFSETQRNKGNFPGRFSGRQFSNSRSEMNVSTLELGDSALYLCASSTLAGALSNEQFFGPGTRLTVL.

This chain connects TRBV7-8 to TRBJ2-7; 12 bases are shared with TRBD2. This CDR3 has 19 residues. J lost 5 bases, V lost 4 bases, and 18 bases had no gene match. The germline V gene encodes CDR1 SGHVS and CDR2 FQNEAQ. DNA for the CDR3: TGTGCCAGCAGCTCCCCGGGAGCTAGCGGGGGGGCCTGGGCCCACGAGCAGTACTTC. The encoded protein is CASSSPGASGGAWAHEQYF.

This clone was observed a single time. This chain joins TRBV3-1 (or the pseudogene TRBV3-2) and TRBJ1-1, with 7 bases identical to TRBD1. The V segment lost 4 bases and the J segment 1 base; nucleotides outside the gene matches: 6. Germline assignment: CDR1 LGHDT and CDR2 YNNKEL (reference sequence). The CDR3 consists of 15 residues. The CDR3 DNA sequence: TGTGCCAGCAGCCTTAGGGGGCCGCCGAACACTGAAGCTTTCTTT. It encodes CASSLRGPPNTEAFF.

The CDR3 sequence is CASSRGTGNTDTQYF. CDR3 DNA sequence: TGTGCCAGCAGCCGAGGGACAGGGAACACAGATACGCAGTATTTT. The chain employs TRBV7-9 and TRBJ2-3, with 9 bases aligning to TRBD1. The junction had 5 bases not matched to a gene; V was cut back by 5 bases and J by 2 bases. The CDR3 length is 15 residues. Germline V CDR1 and CDR2: SEHNR, FQNEAQ (reference sequence).

In DNA, the CDR3 is TGTGCCAGCAGCTCACCGACCGGGGTCACTAACTATGGCTACACCTTC. Its protein is CASSSPTGVTNYGYTF. The chain has TRBV5-4 and TRBJ1-2; D ambiguous. The ends were cut back, 3 bases at V and 0 bases at J, with 15 bases in the middle. CDR3 length equals 16 residues. CDR1 is SGHNT, CDR2 YYREEE, per germline (reference sequence).

This chain connects TRBV4-1 to TRBJ2-7, with D maybe TRBD2 (6 bases). Germline CDR1 reads MGHRA; CDR2 reads YSYEKL. V gave up 3 bases and J gave up 3 bases, with 21 bases separating them. This CDR3 region has 17 residues. CDR3 protein: CASSHSITGVSNYEQYF. The CDR3, as DNA: TGCGCCAGCAGCCATTCGATCACGGGGGTGTCAAACTACGAGCAGTACTTC.

This chain connects TRBV19 to TRBJ2-2, with D possibly TRBD1 on 6 matching bases. V shed 6 bases and J shed 8 bases, with 22 bases lying between them. Germline loops: CDR1 LNHDA, CDR2 SQIVND (reference sequence). The CDR3 is made up of 16 amino acids. In DNA, the CDR3 is TGTGCCAGTAGCCCAACCGGGACATTCCCCCCGGGGGAGCTGTTTTTT. It is translated as CASSPTGTFPPGELFF.

This clone turned up a few times. The chain links TRBV9 to TRBJ1-2; 7 positions agree with TRBD1. V trimming: 0 bases; J trimming: 7 bases; junction bases outside the gene matches: 9. This CDR3 has 15 amino acids. Germline assignment: CDR1 SGDLS and CDR2 YYNGEE. The CDR3 DNA is TGTGCCAGCAGCGTAGATGACAGGGTGGGGCCTGGCTACACCTTC. Residues: CASSVDDRVGPGYTF.

This clone was found once. The chain links TRBV2 to TRBJ2-7; 8 bases match TRBD2. CDR1 is SNHLY and CDR2 is FYNNEI in the germline V gene. Trimming at V came to 6 bases and at J to 2 bases, leaving 15 bases not matched to a gene. The length of the CDR3 is 17 residues. DNA of the CDR3: TGTGCCAGCAGGTCCCTGGGTGCGGGGGGCGGGACCTACGAGCAGTACTTC. This encodes CASRSLGAGGGTYEQYF.

The rearrangement joins TRBV20-1 to TRBJ2-7; D is ambiguous. V was clipped by 3 bases and J by 3 bases, with 6 bases between them. There are 11 residues in the CDR3. Per the germline V gene, CDR1 is DFQATT and CDR2 is SNEGSKA (reference sequence). CDR3 in amino acids: CSASNHYEQYF. In DNA, the CDR3 is TGCAGTGCTAGTAATCACTACGAGCAGTACTTC.

V gene TRBV2 combines with J gene TRBJ1-1, with D maybe TRBD1 (5 bases). CDR3 length equals 14 residues. The germline V and J ends were trimmed by 5 bases and 3 bases, with 13 bases remaining between them. In germline, CDR1 is SNHLY, CDR2 FYNNEI. The DNA for the CDR3 is TGTGCCAGCAGTAAGGGGATATTGGACACTGAAGCTTTCTTT. Its translation: CASSKGILDTEAFF.

This chain connects TRBV6-5 to TRBJ1-2, with D tentatively TRBD1 (5 bases). Trimming took off 11 bases at V and 8 bases at J, with 15 bases between the two ends. Germline loops: CDR1 MNHEY, CDR2 SVGAGI. CDR3 length: 11 amino acids. The CDR3 coding sequence is TGTGCCGTCAGGGAATCGGGCGGCTACACCTTC. Translation: CAVRESGGYTF.

This clone has a single count. CDR3 protein: CASSTAGEGGYTF. The CDR3 nucleotides are TGTGCCAGCAGCACCGCAGGGGAAGGTGGCTACACCTTC. The V gene is TRBV11-2, the J gene TRBJ1-2; the D gene is possibly TRBD1 (6 bases). Germline V gives CDR1 SGHAT, CDR2 FQNNGV. The CDR3 spans 13 residues. The V end lost 5 bases, the J end lost 7 bases, and 14 bases lay between the germline ends.

The chain combines TRBV11-2 with TRBJ2-2, with 10 bases aligning to TRBD1. The CDR3 loop spans 13 amino acids. The V segment lost 11 bases and the J segment 6 bases; nucleotides outside the gene matches: 6. In germline, CDR1 is SGHAT, CDR2 FQNNGV. CDR3 amino acids: CAGGQGWAGELFF. In DNA, the CDR3 is TGTGCCGGGGGACAGGGGTGGGCCGGGGAGCTGTTTTTT.

This chain uses TRBV7-9 with TRBJ2-2; 8 bases line up with TRBD1. Losses at the gene ends were 2 bases for V and 4 bases for J; bases not matched to a gene: 0. The CDR3 is 14 amino acids. Per the germline V gene, CDR1 is SEHNR and CDR2 is FQNEAQ (reference sequence). CDR3 sequence (DNA): TGTGCCAGCAGCTTACAGGGGGCCACCGGGGAGCTGTTTTTT. It codes for CASSLQGATGELFF. The whole variable domain, remainder taken from reference TRBV7-9 and TRBJ2-2, is DTGVSQNPRHKITKRGQNVTFRCDPISEHNRLYWYRQTLGQGPEFLTYFQNEAQLEKSRLLSDRFSAERPKGSFSTLEIQRTEQGDSAMYLCASSLQGATGELFFGEGSRLTVL.

The chain employs TRBV29-1 and TRBJ2-3; the D gene is possibly TRBD2 (5 bases). This CDR3 spans 13 amino acids. V was trimmed by 6 bases and J by 4 bases, leaving 14 bases between them. Per germline, CDR1 SQVTM and CDR2 ANQGSEA. CDR3: CSVSLDSPDTQYF. DNA for the CDR3: TGCAGCGTCTCCTTGGACTCCCCAGATACGCAGTATTTT.

V usage is TRBV4-2 and J usage is TRBJ1-2, with D tentatively TRBD1 (5 bases). This CDR3 is 15 amino acids long. Germline-derived CDR1 and CDR2 are LGHNA and YNFKEQ. The V end was cut by 0 bases, the J end by 6 bases, with 14 bases between. In nucleotides, the CDR3 is TGTGCCAGCAGCCAAGATCCGTGGGGCCTCAATGGCTACACCTTC. Its translation is CASSQDPWGLNGYTF.

The chain uses TRBV3-1 (or the pseudogene TRBV3-2) and TRBJ1-1; D perhaps matches TRBD1 (6 bases). The V gene lost 3 bases and the J gene lost 1 base, with 15 bases spanning the gap. The CDR3 length is 16 residues. The germline CDR1 and CDR2 sequences are LGHDT and YNNKEL (reference sequence). This CDR3 is CASSQIQGKRNTEAFF. The CDR3 DNA reads as TGTGCCAGCAGCCAGATACAGGGTAAACGGAACACTGAAGCTTTCTTT.

In this sample, this clone turned up once. J is TRBJ1-1 and V is TRBV5-5, with 11 bases matching TRBD1. The junction had 4 bases not matched to a gene; V was cut back by 4 bases and J by 8 bases. CDR1 is SGHKS, CDR2 YYEKEE, per germline (reference sequence). The CDR3 spans 13 residues. The CDR3 spells CASSPGTGGEAFF. The DNA for the CDR3 is TGTGCCAGCAGCCCCGGGACAGGGGGAGAAGCTTTCTTT.